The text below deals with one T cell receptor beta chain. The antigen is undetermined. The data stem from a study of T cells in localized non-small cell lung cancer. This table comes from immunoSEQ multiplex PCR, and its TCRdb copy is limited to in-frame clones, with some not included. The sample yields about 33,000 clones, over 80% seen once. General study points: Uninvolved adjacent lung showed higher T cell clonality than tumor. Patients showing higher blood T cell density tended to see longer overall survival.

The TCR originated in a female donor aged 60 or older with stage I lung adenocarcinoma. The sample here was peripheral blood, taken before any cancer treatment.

The CDR3 DNA reads as TGCGCCAGCAGCTTGAACGGGAATGAGCAGTTCTTC. The encoded protein is CASSLNGNEQFF. The chain joins TRBV5-1 to TRBJ2-1, with D uncertain. The germline gives CDR1 SGHRS, CDR2 YFSETQ. The CDR3 sequence is 12 residues long. Trimming removed 1 base from V and 7 bases from J, with 6 bases in between.